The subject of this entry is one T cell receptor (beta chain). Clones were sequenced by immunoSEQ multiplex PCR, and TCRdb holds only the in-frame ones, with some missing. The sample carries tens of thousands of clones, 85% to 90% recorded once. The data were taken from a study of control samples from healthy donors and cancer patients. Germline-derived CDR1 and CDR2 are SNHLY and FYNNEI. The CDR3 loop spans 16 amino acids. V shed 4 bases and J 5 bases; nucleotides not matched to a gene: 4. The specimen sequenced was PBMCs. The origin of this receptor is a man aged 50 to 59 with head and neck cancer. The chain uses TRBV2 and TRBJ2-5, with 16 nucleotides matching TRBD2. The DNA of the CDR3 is TGTGCCAGCAGTGCGGGACTAGCGGGGGGGGCGGAGACCCAGTACTTC. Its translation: CASSAGLAGGAETQYF. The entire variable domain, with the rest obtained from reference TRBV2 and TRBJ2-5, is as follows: EPEVTQTPSHQVTQMGQEVILRCVPISNHLYFYWYRQILGQKVEFLVSFYNNEISEKSEIFDDQFSVERPDGSNFTLKIRSTKLEDSAMYFCASSAGLAGGAETQYFGPGTRLLVL.